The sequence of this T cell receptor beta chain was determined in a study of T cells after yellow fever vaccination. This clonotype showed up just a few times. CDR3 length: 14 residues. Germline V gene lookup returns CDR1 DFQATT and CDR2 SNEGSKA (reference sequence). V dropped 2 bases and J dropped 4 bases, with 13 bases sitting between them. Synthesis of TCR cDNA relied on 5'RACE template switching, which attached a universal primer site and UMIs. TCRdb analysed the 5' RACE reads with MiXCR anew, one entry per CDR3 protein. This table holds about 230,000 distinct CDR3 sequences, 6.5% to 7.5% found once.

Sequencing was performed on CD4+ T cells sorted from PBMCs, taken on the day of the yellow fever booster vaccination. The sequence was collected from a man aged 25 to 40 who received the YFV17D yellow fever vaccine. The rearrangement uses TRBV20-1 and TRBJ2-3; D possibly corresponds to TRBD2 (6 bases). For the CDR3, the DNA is TGCAGTGCTAGATCGGGAGCTTCCCCAGATACGCAGTATTTT. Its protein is CSARSGASPDTQYF.